These 9 T cell receptor beta chains share one sample of origin, sequenced in a study of T cell changes during pregnancy in multiple sclerosis (dated by TCRdb to the late 2010s). The library was produced with the immunoSEQ multiplex PCR assay. TCRdb provides this immuneACCESS table in a form limited to in-frame rearrangements. Some clones are lacking; in checked studies, under half of them reflect an unresolved V gene, and why the rest are absent is not known. This sample has some 64,000 clones in its table, and approximately 91% of those were observed once. Together, the top ten hold approximately 2.4% of the sample. The sequencing used peripheral blood, collected in the first trimester of pregnancy. All receptors derive from a female donor with multiple sclerosis, enrolled in a pregnancy study.

The V call is TRBV7-9, the J call TRBJ2-1; 10 nucleotides line up with TRBD1. Germline values: CDR1 SEHNR, CDR2 FQNEAQ (reference sequence). The trim removed 6 bases at V and 7 bases at J, leaving 15 bases unmatched. This CDR3 spans 17 amino acids. CDR3 in DNA: TGTGCCAGCAGGAGTCCAAACACCGGGACAGGGGATAATGAGCAGTTCTTC. Translated, it gives CASRSPNTGTGDNEQFF.

The chain joins TRBV5-8 to TRBJ2-7; 9 nucleotides line up with TRBD1. CDR1 SGHTS and CDR2 YDEGEE come from the germline V gene. The CDR3 contains 16 residues. The V and J ends lost 4 bases and 6 bases, in that order; junction bases with no gene match: 14. The CDR3 sequence is CASSKRTGTGKAEQYF. CDR3 nucleotides: TGTGCCAGCAGCAAAAGGACCGGGACAGGGAAAGCCGAGCAGTACTTC.

The chain combines TRBV5-3 with TRBJ2-3; 7 bases are a match to TRBD2. TRBV5-3 is filed as an ORF, its function uncertain. This CDR3 has 15 amino acids. J lost 0 bases, V lost 2 bases, and 3 bases had no gene match. The CDR3 DNA sequence: TGTGCCAGAAGCTTCAAGCGGGGTAGCACAGATACGCAGTATTTT. Amino acids: CARSFKRGSTDTQYF.

This chain links TRBV4-1 with TRBJ2-1, with TRBD2 matching over 8 bases. CDR1 and CDR2 from the germline V gene are MGHRA and YSYEKL. V lost 1 base and J lost 9; bases outside the gene matches: 17. The CDR3 length is 18 residues. CDR3 sequence: CASSQGTPGTSGWTEQFF. The CDR3 coding sequence is TGCGCCAGCAGCCAAGGTACGCCCGGGACTAGTGGTTGGACTGAGCAGTTCTTC.

This chain joins TRBV27 and TRBJ1-5; D is uncertain. Germline V lookup: CDR1 MNHEY, CDR2 SMNVEV (reference sequence). V was clipped by 0 bases and J by 7 bases, with 7 bases between them. This CDR3 has 13 amino acids. CDR3 nucleotide sequence: TGTGCCAGCAGTTTATCCGGAGGGCAGCCCCAGCATTTT. Protein: CASSLSGGQPQHF.

CDR3 bases: TGTGCCAGCAGCACCGACAGGGAGGATGAGCAGTTCTTC. It translates to CASSTDREDEQFF. This chain connects TRBV2 to TRBJ2-1; D might be TRBD1 (7 bases). This CDR3 contains 13 residues. The V end lost 6 bases, the J end lost 8 bases, and 14 bases lay between the germline ends. Germline CDR1 is SNHLY and CDR2 is FYNNEI.

This clone was recorded only once. The chain employs TRBV6-5 and TRBJ1-3, with 9 positions matching TRBD1. This CDR3 comprises 14 residues. Germline V gene lookup returns CDR1 MNHEY and CDR2 SVGAGI. The V and J ends lost 2 bases and 7 bases, in that order; junction bases with no gene match: 3. In DNA, the CDR3 is TGTGCCAGCAGTTACCAGGGGACAGGGAACACCATATATTTT. Protein product: CASSYQGTGNTIYF.

The chain recombines TRBV5-1 with TRBJ1-1; 7 bases are shared with TRBD1. After removal of 0 bases from V and 3 bases from J, the junction contained 5 bases not matched to a gene. The CDR3 sequence is 15 residues long. Germline V gene sequence: CDR1 SGHRS, CDR2 YFSETQ. CDR3 in amino acids: CASSLEARGDTEAFF. The CDR3 region has the DNA TGCGCCAGCAGCTTGGAGGCCAGGGGGGACACTGAAGCTTTCTTT.

The chain employs TRBV6-1 and TRBJ2-1; 14 bases map to TRBD2. Germline V gene lookup returns CDR1 MNHNS and CDR2 SASEGT. After removal of 3 bases from V and 7 bases from J, the junction contained 8 bases not matched to a gene. CDR3 length equals 17 residues. As DNA, the CDR3 is TGTGCCAGCAGTGATCCGGGACTAGCGGGAGTGGAGAATGAGCAGTTCTTC. Protein: CASSDPGLAGVENEQFF.